This T cell receptor (beta chain) came from a study of long-term antiretroviral therapy in people with HIV. Version v3.0 of the immunoSEQ assay ran at survey level. Clones were read by immunoSEQ multiplex PCR, and TCRdb kept only the in-frame ones, dropping some. The sample includes 20,000 to 30,000 clones, approximately 82% of them seen just once. Germline V gene lookup returns CDR1 SQVTM and CDR2 ANQGSEA. The CDR3 length is 11 residues. V dropped 3 bases and J dropped 0 bases, with 2 bases sitting between them. The source is a middle-aged man with HIV. The sequences come from unsorted PBMCs, collected 3 years after starting antiretroviral therapy. This chain uses TRBV29-1 with TRBJ1-1; no firm D call. This CDR3 is CSVDVNTEAFF. CDR3 bases: TGCAGCGTTGACGTGAACACTGAAGCTTTCTTT.